These 17 T cell receptor beta chains were sequenced from one sample in a study of long-term antiretroviral therapy in people with HIV. This was the immunoSEQ v3.0 assay at survey level. Assay: immunoSEQ multiplex PCR; the TCRdb copy retains only in-frame clones and omits some. The data show roughly 30,000 clones, over 90% seen once. This sample comprised unsorted PBMCs, obtained almost 6.6 years after starting antiretroviral therapy. These TCRs come from a middle-aged woman with HIV.

This clone showed up just once. The V gene is TRBV6-5, the J gene TRBJ2-7; 7 nucleotides agree with TRBD1. With 4 bases clipped from V and 2 bases from J, the junction kept 2 bases outside the gene matches. Germline lookup yields CDR1 MNHEY and CDR2 SVGAGI. The CDR3 covers 13 residues. This CDR3 is CASSSDRAYEQYF. Written as DNA, the CDR3 is TGTGCCAGCAGTTCCGACAGGGCCTACGAGCAGTACTTC.

This chain connects TRBV4-3 to TRBJ2-4, with 8 bases fitting TRBD2. V was pared by 2 bases and J by 2 bases, with 5 bases of the junction left unmatched. This CDR3 has 16 residues. The germline CDR1 and CDR2 sequences are LGHNA and YSLEER. The CDR3, as DNA: TGCGCCAGCAGCCAAAGTCGGGGGGGGACCAAAAACATTCAGTACTTC. Its protein is CASSQSRGGTKNIQYF.

The genes are TRBV4-1 and TRBJ2-3; 13 bases are shared with TRBD2. Germline V CDR1 and CDR2: MGHRA, YSYEKL. Germline trimming cut 6 bases from V and 2 bases from J; bases unmatched to any gene: 11. The CDR3 has 18 residues. The CDR3 region is CASRLVPGLAGSTDTQYF. The CDR3 nucleotides are TGCGCCAGCAGACTCGTGCCGGGACTAGCGGGGTCCACAGATACGCAGTATTTT.

CDR3 bases: TGTGCCAGCAGCTTAAGGGCCGGGGGAGGGCCCCAGGTGTACTTC. Its translation is CASSLRAGGGPQVYF. The chain couples TRBV11-2 to TRBJ2-7; 7 positions agree with TRBD2. The CDR3 sequence is 15 residues long. Germline-derived CDR1 and CDR2 are SGHAT and FQNNGV. Trimming took 2 bases from V and 12 from J; bases not matched to a gene: 16.

V and J are TRBV5-6 and TRBJ2-5; D is undetermined. Per the germline V gene, CDR1 is SGHDT and CDR2 is YYEEEE. There are 14 residues in the CDR3. Between the trimmed V and J ends, which lost 1 base and 1 base, there was a span of 8 bases. The CDR3 region is CASSLPGVQETQYF. In nucleotides, the CDR3 is TGTGCCAGCAGCTTGCCCGGTGTCCAAGAGACCCAGTACTTC.

The chain combines TRBV2 with TRBJ1-2, with D perhaps matching TRBD1 (5 bases). This CDR3 spans 14 amino acids. V gave up 1 base and J gave up 4 bases, with 10 bases separating them. Per the germline V gene, CDR1 is SNHLY and CDR2 is FYNNEI. The CDR3 DNA is TGTGCCAGCAGTGAAGTCAGGGCTGTCTATGGCTACACCTTC. It is translated as CASSEVRAVYGYTF.

This chain connects TRBV30 to TRBJ2-6; 7 bases map to TRBD1. The J segment lost 2 bases and the V segment lost 4 bases, leaving 5 bases of the junction unmatched. The V gene's germline CDR1 is GTSNPN and CDR2 SVGIG (reference sequence). The CDR3 covers 15 residues. The CDR3 reads CAWNYRGAGANVLTF. The CDR3 DNA sequence: TGTGCCTGGAACTACAGGGGTGCTGGGGCCAACGTCCTGACTTTC.

The table lists this clone with a count of one. This chain links TRBV18 with TRBJ1-2; D is possibly TRBD1 (5 bases). V was shortened by 1 base and J by 0 bases, with 9 bases between the two germline ends. Germline CDR1 and CDR2: KGHSH and LQKENI. CDR3 length equals 15 residues. The CDR3 reads CASSPRDRANYGYTF. The CDR3 bases are TGTGCCAGCTCACCACGAGACAGAGCTAACTATGGCTACACCTTC.

This sequence joins TRBV25-1 and TRBJ1-2; 9 bases are a match to TRBD1. The CDR3 covers 14 residues. V dropped 6 bases and J dropped 4; count of bases not matched to a gene: 6. The germline gives CDR1 MGHDK, CDR2 SYGVNS. The CDR3 DNA sequence: TGTGCCAGCAGGGAGGGACAGGGAAGCTATGGCTACACCTTC. This translates into CASREGQGSYGYTF.

This rearrangement joins TRBV11-2 to TRBJ1-3; D perhaps matches TRBD1 (6 bases). Germline V gene sequence: CDR1 SGHAT, CDR2 FQNNGV. The length of the CDR3 is 16 residues. With 1 base removed from V and 0 bases from J, the gap between germline ends came to 10 bases. The CDR3 DNA reads as TGTGCCAGCAGCTTAGCGACAGGCTACTCTGGAAACACCATATATTTT. Translated, it gives CASSLATGYSGNTIYF.

This clone was observed a single time. The chain couples TRBV11-2 to TRBJ1-1, with D hard to call. V was cut by 0 bases and J by 2 bases, with 10 bases left in between. In germline, CDR1 is SGHAT, CDR2 FQNNGV. The CDR3 spans 15 residues. CDR3 DNA sequence: TGTGCCAGCAGCTTAGATCCGGCAGGAAACACTGAAGCTTTCTTT. As protein: CASSLDPAGNTEAFF. The complete variable domain, with remaining parts taken from reference TRBV11-2 and TRBJ1-1, reads EAGVAQSPRYKIIEKRQSVAFWCNPISGHATLYWYQQILGQGPKLLIQFQNNGVVDDSQLPKDRFSAERLKGVDSTLKIQPAKLEDSAVYLCASSLDPAGNTEAFFGQGTRLTVV.

The chain links TRBV19 to TRBJ1-4, with no clear D. The V gene's germline CDR1 is LNHDA and CDR2 SQIVND (reference sequence). V lost 5 bases and J 0 bases, leaving 10 bases between the germline ends. This CDR3 region has 15 residues. For the CDR3, the DNA is TGTGCCAGTAGTCCCGGGATAGCAACTAATGAAAAACTGTTTTTT. Protein: CASSPGIATNEKLFF.

The chain uses TRBV6-1 and TRBJ1-1; the D is unclear. V was trimmed by 7 bases and J by 0 bases, leaving 15 bases between them. CDR1 MNHNS and CDR2 SASEGT come from the germline V gene. This CDR3 is built from 15 residues. The CDR3 sequence: CASTPPRSVNTEAFF. In nucleotides, the CDR3 is TGTGCCAGCACTCCGCCGCGTTCAGTGAACACTGAAGCTTTCTTT.

The chain employs TRBV2 and TRBJ1-1, with D perhaps matching TRBD1 (5 bases). The CDR3 has 14 amino acids. V lost 2 bases, J lost 8 bases, and 15 bases lay in between. Germline CDR1 is SNHLY and CDR2 is FYNNEI. The chain's CDR3 is CASSERQGQSEAFF. DNA for the CDR3: TGTGCCAGCAGTGAAAGGCAGGGCCAGTCGGAAGCTTTCTTT.

This clone was counted between two and nine times. V usage is TRBV2 and J usage is TRBJ1-2, with 12 nucleotides matching TRBD1. V was pared by 5 bases and J by 9 bases, with 7 bases of the junction left unmatched. CDR1 and CDR2 (germline): SNHLY, FYNNEI. The CDR3 spans 14 residues. The CDR3 is CASSPGQGALSYTF. DNA of the CDR3: TGTGCCAGCAGTCCGGGACAGGGGGCATTGAGCTACACCTTC.

CDR3 coding DNA: TGCGCCAGCAGCGATTACGCGGCTTCCACCTTCTACGAGCAGTACTTC. Protein: CASSDYAASTFYEQYF. The chain links TRBV5-1 to TRBJ2-7; D is undetermined. The germline V gene encodes CDR1 SGHRS and CDR2 YFSETQ. V dropped 4 bases and J dropped 3 bases, with 20 bases sitting between them. This CDR3 is 16 amino acids long.

V and J are TRBV19 and TRBJ1-5; D ambiguous. The germline V and J ends were trimmed by 1 base and 0 bases, with 7 bases remaining between them. CDR3 length: 15 residues. Germline assignment: CDR1 LNHDA and CDR2 SQIVND (reference sequence). CDR3 in amino acids: CASSIGADSNQPQHF. CDR3 coding DNA: TGTGCCAGTAGTATAGGGGCAGATAGCAATCAGCCCCAGCATTTT.